Only a few counts were recorded for the clone carrying this TCR beta chain. Antigen unknown. Germline loops: CDR1 SNHLY, CDR2 FYNNEI. The CDR3 length is 13 residues. V was trimmed by 6 bases and J by 0 bases, leaving 5 bases between them. This sample is drawn from a study of beta chain features in type 1 diabetes. Broader study findings: Shorter templates might be favored by PCR, equally in patients and controls.

Expressed TCRB transcripts got sequenced, as all isolated RNA was reverse transcribed. An average of approximately 3.4 million reads was obtained for naive, central memory and regulatory T cell samples. Assay used: immunoSEQ multiplex PCR; TCRdb lists only in-frame clones, some missing. The table records some 360,000 clones, around 19% of them present only once. The receptor's source is a woman under 30 in good health. The sequenced sample was naive CD4+ T cells from blood. J is TRBJ2-2 and V is TRBV2; D remains ambiguous. In nucleotides, the CDR3 is TGTGCCAGCAGGCGGACGAACACCGGGGAGCTGTTTTTT. This translates into CASRRTNTGELFF.